The rows below give T cell receptor beta chains drawn from one sample of a study of blood T cell repertoires in COVID-19. TCRdb's table, derived via immunoSEQ multiplex PCR, lists solely in-frame clones and lacks some. The data show fewer than 45,000 clones, roughly four fifths seen once. The specimen was peripheral blood. These receptor sequences come from a man in his forties with active or convalescent COVID-19. CDR3s include the opening cysteine and the closing phenylalanine or tryptophan. The D gene is left open where the match is weak. For some rows the clone size is stated as once, few or many, or as a class when expanded; others skip it.

d_call: TRBD1; j_call: TRBJ1-1; clone_size: -; v_call: TRBV10-3; cdr3_aa: CAISLRDSLTRNTEAFF; cdr3_nt: TGTGCCATCAGTCTCCGGGACAGCCTTACTCGGAACACTGAAGCTTTCTTT
d_call: -; j_call: TRBJ1-6; clone_size: -; v_call: TRBV28; cdr3_aa: CASRYSSYNSPLHF; cdr3_nt: TGTGCCAGCAGATACAGCTCCTATAATTCACCCCTCCACTTT
d_call: -; j_call: TRBJ1-2; clone_size: few; v_call: TRBV4-3; cdr3_aa: CASSQVSSIYGYTF; cdr3_nt: TGCGCCAGCAGCCAAGTTTCATCAATCTATGGCTACACCTTC
d_call: TRBD1; j_call: TRBJ2-7; clone_size: -; v_call: TRBV29-1; cdr3_aa: CSVGGQGGWAEQYF; cdr3_nt: TGCAGCGTCGGGGGACAGGGCGGATGGGCCGAGCAGTACTTC
d_call: -; j_call: TRBJ2-5; clone_size: -; v_call: TRBV6-5; cdr3_aa: CASLEPWPPQETQYF; cdr3_nt: TGTGCCAGCCTAGAACCCTGGCCCCCTCAAGAGACCCAGTACTTC
d_call: TRBD1; j_call: TRBJ2-7; clone_size: -; v_call: TRBV3-1/TRBV3-2; cdr3_aa: CASSAHRGSYEQYF; cdr3_nt: TGTGCCAGCAGCGCCCACAGGGGTAGTTACGAGCAGTACTTC
d_call: -; j_call: TRBJ2-7; clone_size: few; v_call: TRBV4-1; cdr3_aa: CASSQAESSYEQYF; cdr3_nt: TGCGCCAGCAGCCAAGCAGAAAGCTCCTACGAGCAGTACTTC
d_call: -; j_call: TRBJ1-4; clone_size: once; v_call: TRBV9; cdr3_aa: CASSTRGETNEKLFF; cdr3_nt: TGTGCCAGCAGCACTCGGGGGGAAACTAATGAAAAACTGTTTTTT
d_call: TRBD1; j_call: TRBJ1-5; clone_size: once; v_call: TRBV19; cdr3_aa: CASSFRGPQPQHF; cdr3_nt: TGTGCCAGTAGTTTCAGGGGGCCCCAGCCCCAGCATTTT
d_call: -; j_call: TRBJ1-1; clone_size: once; v_call: TRBV19; cdr3_aa: CASSFGTGVGTEAFF; cdr3_nt: TGTGCCAGTAGTTTTGGAACGGGAGTTGGCACTGAAGCTTTCTTT
d_call: TRBD1; j_call: TRBJ1-1; clone_size: -; v_call: TRBV29-1; cdr3_aa: CSVQTGPRNTEAFF; cdr3_nt: TGCAGCGTTCAGACAGGGCCACGAAACACTGAAGCTTTCTTT
d_call: -; j_call: TRBJ1-1; clone_size: -; v_call: TRBV28; cdr3_aa: CASSLLGAAGAEAFF; cdr3_nt: TGTGCCAGCAGTTTATTGGGGGCCGCCGGGGCTGAAGCTTTCTTT
d_call: -; j_call: TRBJ2-1; clone_size: -; v_call: TRBV4-3; cdr3_aa: CASSQDLYNEQFF; cdr3_nt: TGCGCCAGCAGCCAAGATCTCTACAATGAGCAGTTCTTC
d_call: -; j_call: TRBJ1-2; clone_size: once; v_call: TRBV5-1; cdr3_aa: CASRLGTGGYGYTF; cdr3_nt: TGCGCCAGCAGGCTCGGGACTGGCGGCTATGGCTACACCTTC
d_call: -; j_call: TRBJ2-7; clone_size: -; v_call: TRBV27; cdr3_aa: CASSFLLGEQYF; cdr3_nt: TGTGCCAGCAGTTTCCTCCTAGGCGAGCAGTACTTC
d_call: TRBD1; j_call: TRBJ1-2; clone_size: -; v_call: TRBV9; cdr3_aa: CASSSGQGDGYTF; cdr3_nt: TGTGCCAGCAGCTCGGGACAGGGCGATGGCTACACCTTC
d_call: -; j_call: TRBJ1-4; clone_size: -; v_call: TRBV6-5; cdr3_aa: CASSFNSFNEKLFF; cdr3_nt: TGTGCCAGCAGTTTTAACAGCTTTAATGAAAAACTGTTTTTT
d_call: TRBD1; j_call: TRBJ1-1; clone_size: -; v_call: TRBV5-5; cdr3_aa: CASSRDRDRPREAFF; cdr3_nt: TGTGCCAGCAGCCGAGACCGGGACAGACCTCGGGAAGCTTTCTTT
d_call: -; j_call: TRBJ1-1; clone_size: -; v_call: TRBV10-3; cdr3_aa: CAISDIQTGNTEAFF; cdr3_nt: TGTGCCATCAGTGATATTCAGACAGGGAACACTGAAGCTTTCTTT
d_call: TRBD2; j_call: TRBJ2-7; clone_size: -; v_call: TRBV4-2; cdr3_aa: CASSQGLANEQYF; cdr3_nt: TGTGCCAGCAGCCAAGGACTAGCGAACGAGCAGTACTTC
d_call: TRBD1; j_call: TRBJ1-1; clone_size: once; v_call: TRBV28; cdr3_aa: CASSSGGMNTEAFF; cdr3_nt: TGTGCCAGCAGTTCAGGGGGGATGAACACTGAAGCTTTCTTT
d_call: -; j_call: TRBJ2-7; clone_size: -; v_call: TRBV2; cdr3_aa: CASSVYGSGYEQYF; cdr3_nt: TGTGCCAGCAGTGTCTACGGGAGCGGCTACGAGCAGTACTTC
d_call: TRBD1; j_call: TRBJ1-5; clone_size: -; v_call: TRBV25-1; cdr3_aa: CASSEKVGRGIDQPQHF; cdr3_nt: TGTGCCAGCAGTGAAAAGGTTGGCAGGGGGATCGATCAGCCCCAGCATTTT
d_call: -; j_call: TRBJ1-6; clone_size: -; v_call: TRBV15; cdr3_aa: CATSRDLYAPLHF; cdr3_nt: TGTGCCACCAGCAGAGATCTATATGCACCCCTCCACTTT
d_call: TRBD1; j_call: TRBJ1-5; clone_size: -; v_call: TRBV30; cdr3_aa: CAWTTGEDSNQPQHF; cdr3_nt: TGTGCCTGGACTACAGGGGAAGATAGCAATCAGCCCCAGCATTTT
d_call: TRBD1; j_call: TRBJ2-6; clone_size: once; v_call: TRBV7-2; cdr3_aa: CASSLGTGARFGANVLTF; cdr3_nt: TGTGCCAGCAGCTTAGGGACAGGGGCGCGTTTTGGGGCCAACGTCCTGACTTTC
d_call: TRBD1; j_call: TRBJ1-6; clone_size: -; v_call: TRBV4-1; cdr3_aa: CASSQVHSGTGANSPLHF; cdr3_nt: TGCGCCAGCAGCCAAGTTCATTCCGGGACAGGGGCAAATTCACCCCTCCACTTT
d_call: -; j_call: TRBJ1-5; clone_size: -; v_call: TRBV19; cdr3_aa: CASSTGPKQPQHF; cdr3_nt: TGTGCCAGTAGTACAGGTCCGAAGCAGCCCCAGCATTTT
d_call: TRBD2; j_call: TRBJ2-1; clone_size: -; v_call: TRBV7-2; cdr3_aa: CASSSKWGGEQFF; cdr3_nt: TGTGCCAGCAGCTCCAAGTGGGGGGGTGAGCAGTTCTTC
d_call: -; j_call: TRBJ1-1; clone_size: -; v_call: TRBV6-5; cdr3_aa: CASSPRGNTEAFF; cdr3_nt: TGTGCCAGCAGCCCACGAGGGAACACTGAAGCTTTCTTT
d_call: TRBD2; j_call: TRBJ2-5; clone_size: -; v_call: TRBV7-2; cdr3_aa: CASSLDLSGGETQYF; cdr3_nt: TGTGCCAGCAGCTTAGATCTTAGCGGGGGTGAGACCCAGTACTTC